This is a list of T cell receptor beta chains from one sample in a study of neurological immune-mediated disorders. TCRdb reprocessed the 5' RACE reads with MiXCR, giving one entry per CDR3 protein. The sample lists 15,000 to 20,000 distinct CDR3 sequences, 6% to 8.5% occurring once. The sequenced material came from CD8+ T cells from blood. The receptors come from a woman aged 25 to 45 with HTLV-1-associated myelopathy (HAM/TSP). The CDR3 runs from the conserved cysteine through the conserved F or W. D genes are given only for firm matches. Clone size appears in some rows only: once, few, many, or a class for an expanded clone.

v_gene	j_gene	abundance	d_gene	CDR3nt	CDR3aa
TRBV18	TRBJ2-1	-	-	TGTGCCAGCTCACCTGACACGGAGCAGTTCTTC	CASSPDTEQFF
TRBV2	TRBJ2-3	many	TRBD2	TGTGCCAGCAGTCCGAGCGGGGGGGTGGCAGATACGCAGTATTTT	CASSPSGGVADTQYF
TRBV5-1	TRBJ2-1	many	-	TGCGCCAGCAGCACTACCGGGACTTCCTACAATGAGCAGTTCTTC	CASSTTGTSYNEQFF
TRBV7-8	TRBJ2-7	medium-sized	TRBD1	TGTGCCAGCAGTTCCGGCGAGGGACAGCCCACCTACGAGCAGTACTTC	CASSSGEGQPTYEQYF
TRBV5-1	TRBJ2-7	many	TRBD2	TGCGCCAGCAGCCTATGGACTAGCGGCGACTACGAGCAGTACTTC	CASSLWTSGDYEQYF
TRBV5-6	TRBJ1-2	many	-	TGTGCCAGCAGCTTGGGAGGGACACCGTTCTATGGCTACACCTTC	CASSLGGTPFYGYTF
TRBV19	TRBJ2-7	many	-	TGTGCCAGCCCTCTGCTGGTTCAGGCCCCCTACGAGCAGTACTTC	CASPLLVQAPYEQYF
TRBV20-1	TRBJ2-5	many	TRBD2	TGCAGTGCTAGAGATTCCTTCTGGGGCCCTAGCGGAGAGACCCAGTACTTC	CSARDSFWGPSGETQYF
TRBV15	TRBJ2-2	many	-	TGTGCCACCAGTTATAACGGGATCCCCACCGGGGAGCTGTTTTTT	CATSYNGIPTGELFF
TRBV10-2	TRBJ2-2	medium-sized	-	TGCGCCAGCAGTGAGCGGCCCTTGGGGTTAGCTACCGGGGAGCTGTTTTTT	CASSERPLGLATGELFF
TRBV5-4	TRBJ2-2	many	TRBD1	TGTGCCAGCAGCTCAGGACAGGGTTTTGATATCGGCACCGGGGAGCTGTTTTTT	CASSSGQGFDIGTGELFF
TRBV7-6	TRBJ2-7	many	-	TGTGCCAGCAGCCCAAGACAGGCCTCCCCCGGCTACGAGCAGTACTTC	CASSPRQASPGYEQYF
TRBV20-1	TRBJ2-4	many	TRBD1	TGCAGTGCTAGAGATACCGGGACAGGGAGACTTGACATTCAGTACTTC	CSARDTGTGRLDIQYF
TRBV6-5	TRBJ2-7	medium-sized	TRBD1	TGTGCCAGCAGCTGGGGACAGGATCAATACGAGCAGTACTTC	CASSWGQDQYEQYF
TRBV10-3	TRBJ1-6	many	-	TGTGCCATCAGTGGATCAACCTATAATTCACCCCTCCACTTT	CAISGSTYNSPLHF
TRBV20-1	TRBJ1-1	many	-	TGCAGTGCCCGGTTTTGGGGCCTGTACACTGAAGCTTTCTTT	CSARFWGLYTEAFF
TRBV3-1	TRBJ2-1	many	-	TGTGCCAGCAGCCCCCGGGACTTGATCGATGAGCAGTTCTTC	CASSPRDLIDEQFF
TRBV5-6	TRBJ2-7	few	-	TGTGCCAGCAGCTCCGCCGGGAGCCGGGAGCAGTACTTC	CASSSAGSREQYF
TRBV6-5	TRBJ1-2	many	-	TGTGCCAGCAGCTGGGGGCGGTACTATGGCTACACCTTC	CASSWGRYYGYTF
TRBV6-7	TRBJ2-7	many	TRBD1	TGTGCCAGCAGTACCCACGGGACAGGGAGCAAGGAACTCGAGCAGTACTTC	CASSTHGTGSKELEQYF
TRBV4-1	TRBJ2-1	many	TRBD2	TGCGCCAGCAGCCAAGCGGGACTAGCGGGGTATGAGCAGTTCTTC	CASSQAGLAGYEQFF
TRBV6-5	TRBJ2-3	many	TRBD1	TGTGCCAGCAGCTCCTCGCGGGACAGGGCCACAGATACGCAGTATTTT	CASSSSRDRATDTQYF
TRBV29-1	TRBJ1-2	many	-	TGCAGCGTTGAAACGCTGCATGACTATGGCTACACCTTC	CSVETLHDYGYTF
TRBV7-6	TRBJ2-3	many	-	TGTGCCAGCAGCTTCGGCGGGGACGCAGATACGCAGTATTTT	CASSFGGDADTQYF
TRBV6-5	TRBJ2-2	many	-	TGTGCCAGCAGTTACTGGCAGGGTAACACCGGGGAGCTGTTTTTT	CASSYWQGNTGELFF
TRBV6-2/TRBV6-3	TRBJ2-7	medium-sized	-	TGTGCCAGCAGTTACTCGGAGCGCTACGAGCAGTACTTC	CASSYSERYEQYF
TRBV5-1	TRBJ1-1	many	-	TGCGCCAGCAGCGACGGGACCAGCGACGAAGCTTTCTTT	CASSDGTSDEAFF
TRBV7-6	TRBJ2-1	many	TRBD2	TGTGCCAGCAGCCAAAGCGGGGGAATCTACAATGAGCAGTTCTTC	CASSQSGGIYNEQFF
TRBV5-6	TRBJ2-6	medium-sized	-	TGTGCCAGCAGTGGTAGGGGTGCCGGGGCCAACGTCCTGACTTTC	CASSGRGAGANVLTF
TRBV10-3	TRBJ1-1	medium-sized	-	TGTGCCATCAGTGAGGCGAGACAGATGAACACTGAAGCTTTCTTT	CAISEARQMNTEAFF
TRBV5-6	TRBJ1-1	many	-	TGTGCCAGCAGCTTGATTTTTGACAGCCTGAACACTGAAGCTTTCTTT	CASSLIFDSLNTEAFF
TRBV19	TRBJ2-1	many	-	TGTGCCAGTAGTATAGGAGTCAGCGACAATGAGCAGTTCTTC	CASSIGVSDNEQFF
TRBV20-1	TRBJ2-1	many	-	TGCAGTGCTAGTGGCGGGTTCAGCTCCTACAATGAGCAGTTCTTC	CSASGGFSSYNEQFF
TRBV14	TRBJ1-6	-	-	TGTGCCAGCAGCCACCACCCCCAAACTATGACAGAGTTTTTACCCCTCCACTTT	CASSHHPQTMTEFLPLHF
TRBV24-1	TRBJ2-3	many	TRBD2	TGTGCCACCAGTGATCAAGCGGGGGGCAGCACAGATACGCAGTATTTT	CATSDQAGGSTDTQYF
TRBV10-3	TRBJ1-5	many	TRBD1	TGTGCCACCGGACCCGGGACAGAATATCAGCCCCAGCATTTT	CATGPGTEYQPQHF
TRBV27	TRBJ1-1	many	-	TGTGCCAGCAAGCGGGGAGGGGCTGAAGCTTTCTTT	CASKRGGAEAFF
TRBV12-3/TRBV12-4	TRBJ1-1	many	-	TGTGCCACAGCATGGGTGACTGAAGCTTTCTTT	CATAWVTEAFF
TRBV24-1	TRBJ2-1	many	TRBD2	TGTGCCACCAGTGGCCCGACTAGCGACGTATCCTACAATGAGCAGTTCTTC	CATSGPTSDVSYNEQFF
TRBV2	TRBJ2-6	many	-	TGTGCCGGAGACTCTGGGGCCAACGTCCTGACTTTC	CAGDSGANVLTF
TRBV5-5	TRBJ2-3	many	-	TGTGCCAGCAGCCCCTTAACCGGGACTACAGATACGCAGTATTTT	CASSPLTGTTDTQYF
TRBV10-3	TRBJ2-1	many	TRBD2	TGTGCCACCGGGACTAGCGGGTTATACAATGAGCAGTTCTTC	CATGTSGLYNEQFF
TRBV7-8	TRBJ1-1	many	-	TGTGCCAGCAGCTTAGCAGGGGCGAACACTGAAGCTTTCTTT	CASSLAGANTEAFF